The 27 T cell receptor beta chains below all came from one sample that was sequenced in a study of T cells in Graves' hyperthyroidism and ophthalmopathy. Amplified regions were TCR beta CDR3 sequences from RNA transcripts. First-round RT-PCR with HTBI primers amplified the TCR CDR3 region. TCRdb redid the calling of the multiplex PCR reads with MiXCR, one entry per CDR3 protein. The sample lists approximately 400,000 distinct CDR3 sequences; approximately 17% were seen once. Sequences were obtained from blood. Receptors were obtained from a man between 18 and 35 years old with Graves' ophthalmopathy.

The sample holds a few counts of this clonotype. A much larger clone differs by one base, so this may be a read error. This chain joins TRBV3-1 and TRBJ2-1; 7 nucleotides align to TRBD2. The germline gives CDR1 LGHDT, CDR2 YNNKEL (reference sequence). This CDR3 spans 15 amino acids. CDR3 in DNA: TGTGCCGGCAGCCAAGATACAGGACTAGTCCACGAGCAGTTCTTC. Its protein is CAGSQDTGLVHEQFF.

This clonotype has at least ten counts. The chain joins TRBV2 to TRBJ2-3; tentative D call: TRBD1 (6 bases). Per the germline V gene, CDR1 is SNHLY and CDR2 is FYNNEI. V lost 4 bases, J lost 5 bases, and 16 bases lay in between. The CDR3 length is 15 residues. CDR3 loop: CASSAQGSMVDTQYF. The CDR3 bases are TGTGCCAGCAGTGCCCAGGGGAGTATGGTAGATACGCAGTATTTT. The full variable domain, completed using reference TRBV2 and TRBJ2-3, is EPEVTQTPSHQVTQMGQEVILRCVPISNHLYFYWYRQILGQKVEFLVSFYNNEISEKSEIFDDQFSVERPDGSNFTLKIRSTKLEDSAMYFCASSAQGSMVDTQYFGPGTRLTVL.

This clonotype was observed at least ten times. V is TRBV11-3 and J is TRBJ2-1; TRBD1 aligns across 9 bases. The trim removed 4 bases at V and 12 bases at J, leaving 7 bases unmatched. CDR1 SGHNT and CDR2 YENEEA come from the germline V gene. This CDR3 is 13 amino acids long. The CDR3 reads CASSSDRGMAQFF. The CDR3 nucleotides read TGTGCCAGCAGCTCTGACAGGGGGATGGCGCAGTTCTTC.

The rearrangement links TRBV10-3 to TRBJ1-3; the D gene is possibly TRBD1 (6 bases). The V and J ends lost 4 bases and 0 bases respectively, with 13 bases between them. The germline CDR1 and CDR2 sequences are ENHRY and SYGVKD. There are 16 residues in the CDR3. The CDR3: CAISASLQGSGNTIYF. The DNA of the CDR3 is TGTGCCATCAGTGCCTCCCTACAGGGCTCTGGAAACACCATATATTTT.

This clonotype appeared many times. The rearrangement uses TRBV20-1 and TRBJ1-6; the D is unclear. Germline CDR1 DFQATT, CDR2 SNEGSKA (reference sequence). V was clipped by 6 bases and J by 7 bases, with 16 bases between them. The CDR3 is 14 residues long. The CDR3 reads CSASYSRSNSPLHF. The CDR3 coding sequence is TGCAGTGCCTCATACAGCCGCTCGAATTCACCCCTCCACTTT.

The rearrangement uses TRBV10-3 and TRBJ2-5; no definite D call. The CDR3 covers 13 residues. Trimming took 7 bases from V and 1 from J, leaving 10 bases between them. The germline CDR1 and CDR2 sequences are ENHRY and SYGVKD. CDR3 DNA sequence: TGTGCCATCAATGACGCAATCCAAGAGACCCAGTACTTC. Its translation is CAINDAIQETQYF.

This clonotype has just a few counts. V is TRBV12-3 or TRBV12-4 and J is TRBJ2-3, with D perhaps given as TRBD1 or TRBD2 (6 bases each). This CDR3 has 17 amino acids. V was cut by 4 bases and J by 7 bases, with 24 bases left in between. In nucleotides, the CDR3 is TGTGCCAGCAGTTCTTACCAAGAAATCGGGGGCCGGAATACGCAGTATTTT. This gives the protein CASSSYQEIGGRNTQYF.

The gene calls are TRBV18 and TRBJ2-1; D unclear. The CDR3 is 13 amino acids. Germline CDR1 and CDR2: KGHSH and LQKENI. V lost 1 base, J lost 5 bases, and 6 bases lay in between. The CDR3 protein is CASSPREDNEQFF. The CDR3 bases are TGTGCCAGCTCACCACGAGAAGACAATGAGCAGTTCTTC.

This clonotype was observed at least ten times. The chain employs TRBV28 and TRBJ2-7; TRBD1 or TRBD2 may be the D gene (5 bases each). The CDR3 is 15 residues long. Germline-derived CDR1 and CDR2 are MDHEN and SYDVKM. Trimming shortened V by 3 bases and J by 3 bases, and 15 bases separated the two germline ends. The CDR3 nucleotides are TGTGCCAGCAGTTTGACGCTGGGGGAAGGCTACGAGCAGTACTTC. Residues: CASSLTLGEGYEQYF.

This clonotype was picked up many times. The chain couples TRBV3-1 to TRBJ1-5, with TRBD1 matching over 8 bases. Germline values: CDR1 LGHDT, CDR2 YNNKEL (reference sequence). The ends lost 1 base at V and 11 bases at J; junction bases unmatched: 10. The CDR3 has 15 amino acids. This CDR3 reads CASSQADRVGAAQHF. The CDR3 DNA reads TGTGCCAGCAGCCAAGCGGACAGGGTAGGAGCAGCCCAGCATTTT.

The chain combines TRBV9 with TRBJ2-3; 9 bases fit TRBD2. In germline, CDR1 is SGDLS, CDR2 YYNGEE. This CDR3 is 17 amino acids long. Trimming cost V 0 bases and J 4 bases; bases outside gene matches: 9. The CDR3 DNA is TGTGCCAGCAGCGTAGAGAAAAGCGGGGGGCATCCAGATACGCAGTATTTT. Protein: CASSVEKSGGHPDTQYF.

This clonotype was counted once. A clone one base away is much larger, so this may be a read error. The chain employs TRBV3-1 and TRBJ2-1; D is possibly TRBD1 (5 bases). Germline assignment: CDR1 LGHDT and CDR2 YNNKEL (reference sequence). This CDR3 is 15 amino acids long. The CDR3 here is CASSQFTGSCNEQFF. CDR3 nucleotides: TGTGCCAGCAGCCAATTTACAGGCTCCTGCAATGAGCAGTTCTTC.

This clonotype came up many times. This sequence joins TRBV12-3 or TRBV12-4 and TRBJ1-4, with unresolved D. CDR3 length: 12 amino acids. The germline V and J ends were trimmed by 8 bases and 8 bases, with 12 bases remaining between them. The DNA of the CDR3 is TGTGCCAGCCAACACCCAGCGGAAAAACTGTTTTTT. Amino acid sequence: CASQHPAEKLFF.

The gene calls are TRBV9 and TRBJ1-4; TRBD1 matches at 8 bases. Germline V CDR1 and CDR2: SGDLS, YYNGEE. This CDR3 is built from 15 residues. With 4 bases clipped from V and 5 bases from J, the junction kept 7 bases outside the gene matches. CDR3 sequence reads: CASSYAGGSNEKLFF. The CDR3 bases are TGTGCCAGCAGCTACGCAGGGGGCTCGAATGAAAAACTGTTTTTT. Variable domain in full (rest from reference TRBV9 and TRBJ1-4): DSGVTQTPKHLITATGQRVTLRCSPRSGDLSVYWYQQSLDQGLQFLIQYYNGEERAKGNILERFSAQQFPDLHSELNLSSLELGDSALYFCASSYAGGSNEKLFFGSGTQLSVL.

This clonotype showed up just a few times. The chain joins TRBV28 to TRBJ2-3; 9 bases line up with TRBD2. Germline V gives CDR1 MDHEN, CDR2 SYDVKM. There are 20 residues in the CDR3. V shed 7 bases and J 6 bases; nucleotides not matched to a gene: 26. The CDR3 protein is CASNGWISGGFPLTLDTQYF. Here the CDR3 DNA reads TGTGCCAGCAACGGTTGGATTAGCGGGGGATTCCCCCTCACACTTGATACGCAGTATTTT.

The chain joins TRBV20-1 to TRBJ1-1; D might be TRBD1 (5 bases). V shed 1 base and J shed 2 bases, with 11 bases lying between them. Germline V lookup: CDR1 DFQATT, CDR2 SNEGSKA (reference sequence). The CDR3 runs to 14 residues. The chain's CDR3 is CSARVGGVNTEAFF. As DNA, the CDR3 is TGCAGTGCTAGAGTAGGAGGGGTTAACACTGAAGCTTTCTTT.

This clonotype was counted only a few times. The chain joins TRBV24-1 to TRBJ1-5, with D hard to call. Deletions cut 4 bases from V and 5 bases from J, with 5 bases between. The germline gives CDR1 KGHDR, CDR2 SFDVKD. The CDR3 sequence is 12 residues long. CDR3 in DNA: TGTGCCACCAGTGACATTGATCAGCCCCAGCATTTT. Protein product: CATSDIDQPQHF.

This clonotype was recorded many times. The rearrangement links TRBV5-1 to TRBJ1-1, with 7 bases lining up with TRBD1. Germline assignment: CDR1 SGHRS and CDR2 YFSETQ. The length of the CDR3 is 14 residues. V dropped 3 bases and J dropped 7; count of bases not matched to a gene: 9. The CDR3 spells CASSSYEQGIEAFF. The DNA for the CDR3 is TGCGCCAGCAGCTCATACGAACAGGGGATTGAAGCTTTCTTT.

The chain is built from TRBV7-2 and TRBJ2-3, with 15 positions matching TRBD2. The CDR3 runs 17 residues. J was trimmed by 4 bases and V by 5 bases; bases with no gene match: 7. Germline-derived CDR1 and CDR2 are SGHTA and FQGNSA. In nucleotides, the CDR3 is TGTGCCAGCAGCCCTAGGACTAGCGGGGGGGCCTCAGATACGCAGTATTTT. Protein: CASSPRTSGGASDTQYF. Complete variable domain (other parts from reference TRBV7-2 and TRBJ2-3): GAGVSQSPSNKVTEKGKDVELRCDPISGHTALYWYRQSLGQGLEFLIYFQGNSAPDKSGLPSDRFSAERTGGSVSTLTIQRTQQEDSAVYLCASSPRTSGGASDTQYFGPGTRLTVL.

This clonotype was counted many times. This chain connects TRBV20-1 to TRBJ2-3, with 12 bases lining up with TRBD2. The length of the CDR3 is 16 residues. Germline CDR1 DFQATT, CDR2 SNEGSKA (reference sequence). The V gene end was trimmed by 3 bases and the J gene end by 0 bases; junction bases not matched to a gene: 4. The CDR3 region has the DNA TGCAGTGCTAGCCGACTAGCGGGGGATAGCACAGATACGCAGTATTTT. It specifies CSASRLAGDSTDTQYF.

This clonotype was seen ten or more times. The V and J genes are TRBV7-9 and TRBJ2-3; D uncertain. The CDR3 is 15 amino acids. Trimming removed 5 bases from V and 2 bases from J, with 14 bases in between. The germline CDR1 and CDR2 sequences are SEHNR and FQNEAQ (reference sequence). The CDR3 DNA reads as TGTGCCAGCAGCCCCGTCGAGGTTTACACAGATACGCAGTATTTT. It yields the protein CASSPVEVYTDTQYF. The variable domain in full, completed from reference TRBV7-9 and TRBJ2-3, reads DTGVSQNPRHKITKRGQNVTFRCDPISEHNRLYWYRQTLGQGPEFLTYFQNEAQLEKSRLLSDRFSAERPKGSFSTLEIQRTEQGDSAMYLCASSPVEVYTDTQYFGPGTRLTVL.

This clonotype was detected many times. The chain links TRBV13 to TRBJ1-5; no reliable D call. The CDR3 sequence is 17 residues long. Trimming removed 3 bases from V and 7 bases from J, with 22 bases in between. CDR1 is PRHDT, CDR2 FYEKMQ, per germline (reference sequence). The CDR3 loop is CASSLSLGSVPAQPQHF. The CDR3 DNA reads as TGTGCCAGCAGCTTGTCCCTGGGTTCAGTCCCTGCGCAGCCCCAGCATTTT.

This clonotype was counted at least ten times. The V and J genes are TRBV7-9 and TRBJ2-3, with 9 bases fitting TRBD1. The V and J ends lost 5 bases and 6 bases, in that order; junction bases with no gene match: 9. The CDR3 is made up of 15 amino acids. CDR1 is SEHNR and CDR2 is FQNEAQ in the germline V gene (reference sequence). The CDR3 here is CASSVRDRVLDTQYF. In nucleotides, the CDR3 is TGTGCCAGCAGCGTCCGGGACAGGGTCCTTGATACGCAGTATTTT.

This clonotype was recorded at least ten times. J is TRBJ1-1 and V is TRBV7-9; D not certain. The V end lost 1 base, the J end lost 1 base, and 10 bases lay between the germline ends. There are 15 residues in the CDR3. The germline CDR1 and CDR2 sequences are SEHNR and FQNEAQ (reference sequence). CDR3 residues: CASSLEREANTEAFF. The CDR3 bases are TGTGCCAGCAGCTTAGAAAGGGAGGCGAACACTGAAGCTTTCTTT.

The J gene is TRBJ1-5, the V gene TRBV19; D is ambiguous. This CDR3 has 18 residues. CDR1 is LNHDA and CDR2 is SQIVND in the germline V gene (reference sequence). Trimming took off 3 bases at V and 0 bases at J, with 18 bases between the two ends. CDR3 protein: CASSISSPSATSNQPQHF. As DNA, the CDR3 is TGTGCCAGTAGTATTAGTTCTCCGTCGGCAACTAGCAATCAGCCCCAGCATTTT.

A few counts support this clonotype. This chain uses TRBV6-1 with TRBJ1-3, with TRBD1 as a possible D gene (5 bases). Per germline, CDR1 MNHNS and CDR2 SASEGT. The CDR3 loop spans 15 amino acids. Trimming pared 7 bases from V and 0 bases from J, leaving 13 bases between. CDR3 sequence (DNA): TGTGCCAGCACCCCAGGGTTTTACTCTGGAAACACCATATATTTT. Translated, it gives CASTPGFYSGNTIYF.

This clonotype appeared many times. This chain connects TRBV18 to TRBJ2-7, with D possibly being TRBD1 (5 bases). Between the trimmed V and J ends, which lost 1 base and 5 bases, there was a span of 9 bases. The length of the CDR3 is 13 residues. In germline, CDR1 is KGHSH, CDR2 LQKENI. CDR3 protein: CASSPQQDDEQYF. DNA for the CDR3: TGTGCCAGCTCACCACAACAGGATGACGAGCAGTACTTC.